The entry below gives a single T cell receptor beta chain sequence along with its context. The sample originates from a study of blood T cell repertoires in COVID-19. Study-wide context: Sites across the United States, Italy and Spain contributed samples from acute and convalescent COVID-19. T cells, B-cell-depleted T cells, or PBMCs supplied cDNA or gDNA.

Authors' methods: Amplification from reference gene primers served as the basis for estimated nucleated cell counts. Assay: immunoSEQ multiplex PCR; the TCRdb copy retains only in-frame clones and omits some. V and J calls and clone size come straight from that table; D and trimming were deduced from the DNA. This table has around 72,000 clones, around 92% appearing once. CDR3 length equals 15 residues. The ends were cut back, 4 bases at V and 2 bases at J, with 15 bases in the middle. CDR1 MNHEY and CDR2 SMNVEV come from the germline V gene (reference sequence). Material for sequencing was peripheral blood. The rearrangement uses TRBV27 and TRBJ2-7, with D unresolved. The clonotype was recovered from a human donor with active COVID-19. The donor label of this sample is uncertain. The DNA for the CDR3 is TGTGCCAGCAGTTGGCGGCAACGGATCCCCTACGAGCAGTACTTC. Translating gives CASSWRQRIPYEQYF.